The rows below give T cell receptor beta chains drawn from one sample of a study of CD8 T cells in ankylosing spondylitis. TCRdb reprocessed the 5' RACE reads with MiXCR, giving one entry per CDR3 protein. The sample holds 130,000 or so distinct CDR3 sequences, under 20% seen once. Material: blood, either unsorted or a sorted T cell fraction (not recorded which). Receptors were obtained from a male donor with ankylosing spondylitis. CDR3s include the opening cysteine and the closing phenylalanine or tryptophan. The D gene is left open where the match is weak. Size is stated for part of the rows, as once, few or many counts, or as a class when the clone is expanded.

size	V	J	D	DNA	CDR3
few	TRBV29-1	TRBJ1-4	-	TGCAGCGGAATTGGGAGGATGGAAAAACTGTTTTTT	CSGIGRMEKLFF
few	TRBV27	TRBJ2-1	-	TGTGCCAGCAGTTTCGGTGTAAATGAGCAGTTCTTC	CASSFGVNEQFF
few	TRBV25-1	TRBJ2-1	-	TGTGCCAGCAGTGACCTACCATTTAATTCCAGGGTCTTC	CASSDLPFNSRVF
-	TRBV27	TRBJ2-2	-	TGTGCCAGCACCCACGTAGGGGCGCAGGGCGGGGAGCTGTTTTTT	CASTHVGAQGGELFF
-	TRBV5-1	TRBJ2-7	-	TGCGCCAGCAGCTTGCGGAGCTCCTACGAGCAGTACTTC	CASSLRSSYEQYF
-	TRBV19	TRBJ2-1	-	TGTGCCAGTAGTATAGTGAGACTAGCCTACAATGAGCAGTTCTTC	CASSIVRLAYNEQFF
-	TRBV14	TRBJ1-1	-	TGTGCCAGCAGCCACTACGGAGCTGAAGCTTTCTTT	CASSHYGAEAFF
-	TRBV7-9	TRBJ2-3	-	TGTGCCAGCAGCTCAAATACGCAGTATTTT	CASSSNTQYF
many	TRBV29-1	TRBJ2-3	TRBD2	TGCAGCGTTGAACTAGCGGAGGTCACAGATACGCAGTATTTT	CSVELAEVTDTQYF
-	TRBV29-1	TRBJ2-7	-	TGCAGCGTTGTAGGGCCCAGCTCCTACGAGCAGTACTTC	CSVVGPSSYEQYF
-	TRBV9	TRBJ2-7	TRBD2	TGTGCCAGCAGCGTGTTAGCGGGAGGGCCTTACGAGCAGTACTTC	CASSVLAGGPYEQYF
-	TRBV27	TRBJ2-7	TRBD1	TGTGCCAGCAGTTACAGGGGCGAGCAGTACTTC	CASSYRGEQYF
many	TRBV2	TRBJ2-7	-	TGTGCCAGCAGTGAAGCGCGGTCCCGGGAGCAGTACTTC	CASSEARSREQYF
few	TRBV12-5	TRBJ2-1	-	TGTGCTAGTGGTCCCGGGGGAGAAAGAGGGTACAATGAGCAGTTCTTC	CASGPGGERGYNEQFF
-	TRBV20-1	TRBJ2-1	-	TGCAGTGCTAGCGGCGCGGAGCCTTCGGGGAATGAGCAGTTCTTC	CSASGAEPSGNEQFF
few	TRBV5-1	TRBJ1-1	TRBD1	TGCGCCAGCAGCTTGAGTCACCCGGGACAGGGTATTCTCATGAACACTGAAGCTTTCTTT	CASSLSHPGQGILMNTEAFF
-	TRBV12-3/TRBV12-4	TRBJ2-1	-	TGTGCCAGCAGCCCCGGGGGGCACCTTAGCTCCTACAATGAGCAGTTCTTC	CASSPGGHLSSYNEQFF
many	TRBV7-2	TRBJ1-2	TRBD1	TGTGCCAGCAGCTACTCGACAGGGTGGGGCTACACCTTC	CASSYSTGWGYTF
-	TRBV27	TRBJ1-5	-	TGTGCCAGCAGACGGAGTGCCATCGACTATAGCAATCAGCCCCAGCATTTT	CASRRSAIDYSNQPQHF
few	TRBV11-1	TRBJ2-7	-	TGTGCCAGCAGCTTAGCGGACAGCACCTACGAGCAGTACTTC	CASSLADSTYEQYF
few	TRBV20-1	TRBJ1-1	-	TGCAGTACGACACTGAACACTGAAGCTTTCTTT	CSTTLNTEAFF
-	TRBV24-1	TRBJ2-2	TRBD2	TGTGCCACCAGCCCTTCAGCGGGAGGTGCCGGGGAGCTGTTTTTT	CATSPSAGGAGELFF
-	TRBV12-3/TRBV12-4	TRBJ2-2	TRBD2	TGTGCCAGCAGTTGGGGACTAGCGGGAGCCGGGGAGCTGTTTTTT	CASSWGLAGAGELFF
many	TRBV7-2	TRBJ2-7	TRBD2	TGTGCCAGCAGCTTAACTAGCGGGAGTATGTACGAGCAGTACTTC	CASSLTSGSMYEQYF
-	TRBV2	TRBJ2-7	-	TGTGCCAGCAGTGAAGCCGTGGACGAGCAGTACTTC	CASSEAVDEQYF
few	TRBV5-1	TRBJ2-7	-	TGCGCCAGCGGATCGGGGGTTGGAGAGCAGTACTTC	CASGSGVGEQYF
few	TRBV2	TRBJ2-2	TRBD1	TGTGCCAGCAGAGGGACAGGGACTCCCACCGGGGAGCTGTTTTTT	CASRGTGTPTGELFF
-	TRBV5-1	TRBJ2-3	TRBD2	TGCGCCAGCAGCTTGCGAGGGCTAGCGGGAGGGGATACGCAGTATTTT	CASSLRGLAGGDTQYF
many	TRBV3-1	TRBJ2-2	TRBD2	TGTGCCAGCAGCCTCGGGAGTGCGGGAGAATCCCAGAACACCGGGGAGCTGTTTTTT	CASSLGSAGESQNTGELFF
-	TRBV2	TRBJ2-1	-	TGTGCCAGCAGTGAATCTCGGGACTTCTACTACAATGAGCAGTTCTTC	CASSESRDFYYNEQFF
-	TRBV30	TRBJ2-1	TRBD2	TGTGCCGGAGAAAGTGAGCTAGCGGTCTACAATGAGCAGTTCTTC	CAGESELAVYNEQFF
-	TRBV11-2	TRBJ2-1	-	TGTGCCAGCGGCCACCCGGACATTTACAATGAGCAGTTCTTC	CASGHPDIYNEQFF
-	TRBV29-1	TRBJ2-1	-	TGCAGCGTTGTTCCGGGGCGACGCGAGCAGTTCTTC	CSVVPGRREQFF
-	TRBV11-3	TRBJ2-7	TRBD1	TGTGCCAGCAGCTTAGGGACAGGGGAGCAGTACTTC	CASSLGTGEQYF
-	TRBV10-3	TRBJ1-1	TRBD1	TGTGCCACCGAACAGGGGGGGAACACTGAAGCTTTCTTT	CATEQGGNTEAFF
few	TRBV9	TRBJ1-6	-	TGTGCCAGCAGCGCAGGGGAGAATTCACCCCTCCACTTT	CASSAGENSPLHF